Only one count was recorded for the clone carrying this TCR beta chain. The PCR used 60 Vbeta and 13 Jbeta primers. Sequencing was performed with immunoSEQ multiplex PCR; in TCRdb, only in-frame clones are kept and a portion is missing. The sample contains about 180,000 clones, roughly 80% of which appear only once. The data are from a study of cytomegalovirus exposure and HLA in healthy donors. Germline V lookup: CDR1 GTSNPN, CDR2 SVGIG (reference sequence). The CDR3 spans 15 residues. The TCR originated in a man in his sixties in good health and CMV-seronegative. V is TRBV30 and J is TRBJ2-7; TRBD1 matches 9 bases. The specimen sequenced was PBMCs. The CDR3, as DNA: TGTGCTTATACTGAAGTCGGGACAGGGTTTAACGAGCAGTACTTC. Its translation is CAYTEVGTGFNEQYF.